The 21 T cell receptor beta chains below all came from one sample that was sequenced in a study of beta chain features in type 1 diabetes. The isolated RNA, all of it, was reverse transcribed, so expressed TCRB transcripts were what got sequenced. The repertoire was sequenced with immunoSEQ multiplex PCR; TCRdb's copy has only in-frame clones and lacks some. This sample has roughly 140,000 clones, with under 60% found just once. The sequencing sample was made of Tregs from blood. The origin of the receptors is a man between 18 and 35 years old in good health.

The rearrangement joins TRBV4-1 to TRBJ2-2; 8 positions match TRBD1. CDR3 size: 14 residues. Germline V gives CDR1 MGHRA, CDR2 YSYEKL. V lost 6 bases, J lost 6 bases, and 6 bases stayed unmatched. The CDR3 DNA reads TGCGCCAGCAGACCCAGGGGGCCCCCCGGGGAGCTGTTTTTT. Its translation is CASRPRGPPGELFF.

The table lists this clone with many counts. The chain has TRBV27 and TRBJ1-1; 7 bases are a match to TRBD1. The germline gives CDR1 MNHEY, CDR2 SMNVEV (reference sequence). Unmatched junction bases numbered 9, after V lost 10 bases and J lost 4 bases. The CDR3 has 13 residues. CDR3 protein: CATVPSGGTEAFF. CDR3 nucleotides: TGTGCCACCGTACCTTCAGGGGGCACTGAAGCTTTCTTT.

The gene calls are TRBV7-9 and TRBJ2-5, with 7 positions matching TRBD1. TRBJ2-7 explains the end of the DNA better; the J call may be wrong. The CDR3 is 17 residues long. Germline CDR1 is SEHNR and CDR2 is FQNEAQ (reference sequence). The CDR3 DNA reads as TGTGCCAGCGTCCCTCCGGGACAGTCATACTCTGGCTACGAGCAGTACTTC. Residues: CASVPPGQSYSGYEQYF.

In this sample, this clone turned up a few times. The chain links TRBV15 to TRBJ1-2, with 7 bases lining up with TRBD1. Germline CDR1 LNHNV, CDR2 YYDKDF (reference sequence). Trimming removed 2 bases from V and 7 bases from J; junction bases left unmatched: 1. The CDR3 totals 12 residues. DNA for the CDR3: TGTGCCACCAGCAGAAGGACAGGTGGCTACACCTTC. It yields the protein CATSRRTGGYTF.

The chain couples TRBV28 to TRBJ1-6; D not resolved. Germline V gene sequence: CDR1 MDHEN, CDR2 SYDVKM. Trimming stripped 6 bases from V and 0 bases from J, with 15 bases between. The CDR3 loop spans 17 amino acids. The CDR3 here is CASRIRIGSSYNSPLHF. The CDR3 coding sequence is TGTGCCAGCAGAATCCGGATTGGGAGCTCCTATAATTCACCCCTCCACTTT.

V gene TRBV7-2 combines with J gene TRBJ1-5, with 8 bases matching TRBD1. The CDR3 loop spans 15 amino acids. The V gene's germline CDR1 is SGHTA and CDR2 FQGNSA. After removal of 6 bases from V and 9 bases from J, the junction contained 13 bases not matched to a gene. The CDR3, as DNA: TGTGCCAGCAGTTGGGACAGGACTCCATCACTGCCCCAGCATTTT. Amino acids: CASSWDRTPSLPQHF.

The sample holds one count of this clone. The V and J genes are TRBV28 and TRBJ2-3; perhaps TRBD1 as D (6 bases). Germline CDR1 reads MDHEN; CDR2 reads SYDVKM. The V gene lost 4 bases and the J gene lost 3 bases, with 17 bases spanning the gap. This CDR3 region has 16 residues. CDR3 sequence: CASSSPAQGWTDTQYF. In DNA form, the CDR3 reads TGTGCCAGCAGTTCCCCGGCGCAGGGGTGGACAGATACGCAGTATTTT.

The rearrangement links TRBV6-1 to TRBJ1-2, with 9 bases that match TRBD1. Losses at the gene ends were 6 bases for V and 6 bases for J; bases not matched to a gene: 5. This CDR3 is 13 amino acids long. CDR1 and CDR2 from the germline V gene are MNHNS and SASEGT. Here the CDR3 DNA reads TGTGCCAGCAGCTTCACAGGGGGCGATGGCTACACCTTC. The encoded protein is CASSFTGGDGYTF.

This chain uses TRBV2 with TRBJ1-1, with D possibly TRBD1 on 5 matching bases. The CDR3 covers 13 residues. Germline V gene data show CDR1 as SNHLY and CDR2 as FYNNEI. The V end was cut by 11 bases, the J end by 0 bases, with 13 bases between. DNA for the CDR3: TGTGCCGGATCTCGGGGGATGAACACTGAAGCTTTCTTT. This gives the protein CAGSRGMNTEAFF.

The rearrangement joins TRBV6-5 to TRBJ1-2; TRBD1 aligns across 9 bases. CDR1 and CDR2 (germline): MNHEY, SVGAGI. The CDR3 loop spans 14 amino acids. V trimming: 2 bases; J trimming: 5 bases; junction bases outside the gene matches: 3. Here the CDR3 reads CASSYGTGLYGYTF. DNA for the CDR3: TGTGCCAGCAGTTACGGGACAGGGCTGTATGGCTACACCTTC.

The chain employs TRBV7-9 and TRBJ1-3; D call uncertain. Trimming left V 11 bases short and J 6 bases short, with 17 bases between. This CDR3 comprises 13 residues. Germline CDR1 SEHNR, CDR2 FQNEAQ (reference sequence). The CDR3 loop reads CAHWASSLNTIYF. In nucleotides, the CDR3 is TGTGCCCATTGGGCGTCCAGTCTAAACACCATATATTTT.

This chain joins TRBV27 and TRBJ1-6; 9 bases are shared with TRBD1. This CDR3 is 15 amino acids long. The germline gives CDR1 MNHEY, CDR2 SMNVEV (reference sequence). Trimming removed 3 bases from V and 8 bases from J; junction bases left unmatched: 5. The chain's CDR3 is CASSFLTGGDSPLHF. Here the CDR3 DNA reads TGTGCCAGCAGTTTTCTAACAGGGGGCGATTCACCCCTCCACTTT.

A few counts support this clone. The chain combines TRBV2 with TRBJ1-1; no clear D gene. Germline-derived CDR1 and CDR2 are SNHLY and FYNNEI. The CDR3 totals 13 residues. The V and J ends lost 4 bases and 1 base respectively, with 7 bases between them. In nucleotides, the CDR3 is TGTGCCAGCAGTGTTAACAGGAACACTGAAGCTTTCTTT. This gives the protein CASSVNRNTEAFF.

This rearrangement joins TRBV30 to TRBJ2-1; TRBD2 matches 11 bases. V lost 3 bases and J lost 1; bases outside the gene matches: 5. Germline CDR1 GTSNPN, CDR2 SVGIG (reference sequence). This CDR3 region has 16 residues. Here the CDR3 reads CAWRLAGVGSYNEQFF. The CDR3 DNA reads TGTGCCTGGAGACTAGCGGGAGTAGGGTCCTACAATGAGCAGTTCTTC.

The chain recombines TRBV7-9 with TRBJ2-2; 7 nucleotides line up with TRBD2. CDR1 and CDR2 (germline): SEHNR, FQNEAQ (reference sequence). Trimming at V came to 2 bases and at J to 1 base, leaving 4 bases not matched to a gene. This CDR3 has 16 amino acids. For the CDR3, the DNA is TGTGCCAGCAGCTTATCACTAGCGATGAACACCGGGGAGCTGTTTTTT. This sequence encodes CASSLSLAMNTGELFF.

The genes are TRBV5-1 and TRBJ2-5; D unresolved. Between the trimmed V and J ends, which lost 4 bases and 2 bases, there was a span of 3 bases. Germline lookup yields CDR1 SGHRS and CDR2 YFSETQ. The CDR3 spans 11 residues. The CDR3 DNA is TGCGCCAGCAGCCAACAAGAGACCCAGTACTTC. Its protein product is CASSQQETQYF. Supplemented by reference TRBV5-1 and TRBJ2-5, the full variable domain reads KAGVTQTPRYLIKTRGQQVTLSCSPISGHRSVSWYQQTPGQGLQFLFEYFSETQRNKGNFPGRFSGRQFSNSRSEMNVSTLELGDSALYLCASSQQETQYFGPGTRLLVL.

The CDR3 DNA is TGTGCCAGCAGTGCGGGGTACGAGCAGTACTTC. Amino acid sequence: CASSAGYEQYF. The chain links TRBV6-1 to TRBJ2-7; a weak D match, TRBD2 (5 bases). The CDR3 spans 11 residues. Germline V gene lookup returns CDR1 MNHNS and CDR2 SASEGT. Trimming stripped 4 bases from V and 4 bases from J, with 5 bases between.

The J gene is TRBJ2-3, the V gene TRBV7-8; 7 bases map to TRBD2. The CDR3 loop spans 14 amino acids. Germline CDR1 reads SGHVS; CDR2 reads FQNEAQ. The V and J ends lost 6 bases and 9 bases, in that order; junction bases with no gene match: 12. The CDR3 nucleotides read TGTGCCAGCAGGGACCCGGGCCGGGGAGGGACGCAGTATTTT. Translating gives CASRDPGRGGTQYF.

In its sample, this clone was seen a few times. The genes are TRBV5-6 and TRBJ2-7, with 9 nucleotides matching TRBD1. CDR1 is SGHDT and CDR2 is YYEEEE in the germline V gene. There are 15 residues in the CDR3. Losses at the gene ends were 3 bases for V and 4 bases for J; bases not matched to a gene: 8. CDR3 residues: CASSSHRDREYEQYF. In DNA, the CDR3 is TGTGCCAGCAGCTCCCATAGGGACAGGGAATACGAGCAGTACTTC.

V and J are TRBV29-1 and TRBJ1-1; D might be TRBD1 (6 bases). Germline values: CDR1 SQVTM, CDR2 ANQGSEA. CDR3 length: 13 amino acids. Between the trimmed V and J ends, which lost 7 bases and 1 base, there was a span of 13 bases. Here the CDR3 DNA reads TGCAGCGCTCCAGGGGTGGCGAACACTGAAGCTTTCTTT. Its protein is CSAPGVANTEAFF. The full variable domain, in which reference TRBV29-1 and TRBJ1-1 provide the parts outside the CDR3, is SAVISQKPSRDICQRGTSLTIQCQVDSQVTMMFWYRQQPGQSLTLIATANQGSEATYESGFVIDKFPISRPNLTFSTLTVSNMSPEDSSIYLCSAPGVANTEAFFGQGTRLTVV.

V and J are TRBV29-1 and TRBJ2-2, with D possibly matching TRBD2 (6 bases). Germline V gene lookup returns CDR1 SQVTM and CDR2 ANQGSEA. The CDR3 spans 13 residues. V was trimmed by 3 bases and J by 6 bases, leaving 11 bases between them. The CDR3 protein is CSVEGGSAGELFF. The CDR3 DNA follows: TGCAGCGTTGAGGGAGGAAGTGCCGGGGAGCTGTTTTTT.